Listed here is a single T cell receptor (beta chain). This sample is part of a study of blood T cell repertoires in COVID-19. Overall study context: There were acute and convalescent COVID-19 samples, and they came from the United States, Italy and Spain. PBMCs, B-cell-depleted T cells, or T cells were the source of the cDNA or gDNA that made up the material.

The CDR3 consists of 14 residues. Germline-derived CDR1 and CDR2 are LGHDT and YNNKEL (reference sequence). V was pared by 3 bases and J by 4 bases, with 5 bases of the junction left unmatched. TCRdb's copy holds only in-frame clones and misses some; the assay was immunoSEQ multiplex PCR. The data show 100,000 or so clones, 85% seen once. The material sequenced was peripheral blood. This clonotype was sampled from a woman in her 70s with active or convalescent COVID-19. The chain links TRBV3-1 (or the pseudogene TRBV3-2) to TRBJ2-7; 8 nucleotides align to TRBD2. The DNA for the CDR3 is TGTGCCAGCAGCCACGACGGGGGGGGATACGAGCAGTACTTC. Translated, it gives CASSHDGGGYEQYF.